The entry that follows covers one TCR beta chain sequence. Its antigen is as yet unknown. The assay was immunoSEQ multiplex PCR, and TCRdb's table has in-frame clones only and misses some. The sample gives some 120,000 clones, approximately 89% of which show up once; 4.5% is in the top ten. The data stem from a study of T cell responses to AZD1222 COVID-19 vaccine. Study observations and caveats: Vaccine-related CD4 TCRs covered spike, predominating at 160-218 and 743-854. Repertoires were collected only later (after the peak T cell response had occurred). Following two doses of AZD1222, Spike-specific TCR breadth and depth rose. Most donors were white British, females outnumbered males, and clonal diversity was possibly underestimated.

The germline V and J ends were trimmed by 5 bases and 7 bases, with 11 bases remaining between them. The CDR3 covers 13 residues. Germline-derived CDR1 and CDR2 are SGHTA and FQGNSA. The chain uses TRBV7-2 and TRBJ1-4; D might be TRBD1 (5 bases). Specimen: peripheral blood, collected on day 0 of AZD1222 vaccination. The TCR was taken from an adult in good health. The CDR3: CASSRKGREKLFF. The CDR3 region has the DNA TGTGCCAGCAGCCGCAAGGGACGTGAAAAACTGTTTTTT.